A single sample gave rise to the 20 T cell receptor beta chains below, sequenced in a study of blood T cell repertoires in COVID-19. Repertoires were generated with immunoSEQ multiplex PCR, while TCRdb's copy carries only in-frame clones and drops some. This sample yields approximately 220,000 clones, of which about 80% are seen a single time; more than 2.5% belongs to the top ten. The sequencing sample was made of peripheral blood. The receptors here all came from a woman aged 25-40 years who had recovered from COVID-19.

The chain carries TRBV28 and TRBJ1-4, with TRBD1 identical over 8 bases. This CDR3 comprises 16 residues. The V gene's germline CDR1 is MDHEN and CDR2 SYDVKM. Germline trimming cut 7 bases from V and 7 bases from J; bases unmatched to any gene: 14. CDR3 sequence: CASTNADGQGAEKLFF. The CDR3, as DNA: TGTGCCAGCACAAACGCCGATGGGCAGGGGGCTGAAAAACTGTTTTTT.

The V and J genes are TRBV28 and TRBJ1-4; 7 bases align to TRBD1. The CDR3 spans 15 residues. Germline CDR1 is MDHEN and CDR2 is SYDVKM. The V and J ends lost 7 bases and 7 bases, in that order; junction bases with no gene match: 12. The CDR3 DNA sequence: TGTGCCAGCATCCGAATCCGGGACAGAGGTGAAAAACTGTTTTTT. It is translated as CASIRIRDRGEKLFF.

This rearrangement joins TRBV13 to TRBJ2-5; D is undetermined. V was trimmed by 1 base and J by 5 bases, leaving 8 bases between them. Germline V lookup: CDR1 PRHDT, CDR2 FYEKMQ (reference sequence). The CDR3 has 13 amino acids. The CDR3 DNA is TGTGCCAGCAGCTTAGAAGAGGCGGAGACCCAGTACTTC. This sequence encodes CASSLEEAETQYF.

The chain carries TRBV30 and TRBJ2-2, with 8 bases fitting TRBD2. CDR3 length equals 14 residues. The V and J ends lost 2 bases and 6 bases, in that order; junction bases with no gene match: 5. From germline, CDR1 is GTSNPN and CDR2 SVGIG (reference sequence). The CDR3 spells CAWSLQAGAGELFF. DNA for the CDR3: TGTGCCTGGAGTCTCCAAGCGGGAGCCGGGGAGCTGTTTTTT. Full variable domain (remainder filled in from reference TRBV30 and TRBJ2-2): SQTIHQWPATLVQPVGSPLSLECTVEGTSNPNLYWYRQAAGRGLQLLFYSVGIGQISSEVPQNLSASRPQDRQFILSSKKLLLSDSGFYLCAWSLQAGAGELFFGEGSRLTVL.

The chain couples TRBV15 to TRBJ1-5; 7 bases fit TRBD1. With V trimmed by 0 bases and J by 2 bases, 1 base remained unmatched. The CDR3 loop spans 15 amino acids. Germline CDR1 reads LNHNV; CDR2 reads YYDKDF (reference sequence). The DNA of the CDR3 is TGTGCCACCAGCAGAGATGACAGGGGCAATCAGCCCCAGCATTTT. It encodes CATSRDDRGNQPQHF.

V usage is TRBV5-1 and J usage is TRBJ2-1, with D perhaps TRBD2 (6 bases). The CDR3 is made up of 15 amino acids. Between the trimmed V and J ends, which lost 4 bases and 6 bases, there was a span of 17 bases. Per germline, CDR1 SGHRS and CDR2 YFSETQ. CDR3 DNA sequence: TGCGCCAGCAGCGCTCTAACCGGGGGAAGCAATGAGCAGTTCTTC. Translating it yields CASSALTGGSNEQFF. Together with reference TRBV5-1 and TRBJ2-1, the CDR3 gives the full variable domain: KAGVTQTPRYLIKTRGQQVTLSCSPISGHRSVSWYQQTPGQGLQFLFEYFSETQRNKGNFPGRFSGRQFSNSRSEMNVSTLELGDSALYLCASSALTGGSNEQFFGPGTRLTVL.

The chain carries TRBV5-4 and TRBJ1-2, with 9 bases matching TRBD1. Germline V gene data show CDR1 as SGHNT and CDR2 as YYREEE (reference sequence). V lost 4 bases, J lost 6 bases, and 7 bases stayed unmatched. This CDR3 is 14 amino acids long. The CDR3 region has the DNA TGTGCCAGCAGCCAAGGACAGGGGCTCCATGGCTACACCTTC. As protein: CASSQGQGLHGYTF.

This chain uses TRBV25-1 with TRBJ1-2, with 7 bases lining up with TRBD1. Looked up from germline, CDR1 is MGHDK and CDR2 is SYGVNS. V shed 4 bases, J shed 8 bases, and the junction held 4 bases outside the gene matches. The CDR3 is made up of 12 amino acids. The CDR3 reads CASSAYRGGYTF. The CDR3 DNA is TGTGCCAGCAGTGCCTACAGGGGCGGCTACACCTTC.

This rearrangement joins TRBV7-3 to TRBJ2-2; D unclear. The CDR3 totals 12 residues. From germline, CDR1 is SGHTA and CDR2 FQGTGA. Trimming took off 5 bases at V and 7 bases at J, with 8 bases between the two ends. CDR3 coding DNA: TGTGCCAGCAGCCTCCGCGGCGGGGAGCTGTTTTTT. Translation gives CASSLRGGELFF.

The rearrangement uses TRBV19 and TRBJ1-4; 9 bases are a match to TRBD1. Germline CDR1 is LNHDA and CDR2 is SQIVND (reference sequence). Trimming removed 6 bases from V and 3 bases from J; junction bases left unmatched: 2. The CDR3 is 14 amino acids. CDR3: CASRDRGANEKLFF. Written as DNA, the CDR3 is TGTGCCAGTAGAGACAGGGGGGCTAATGAAAAACTGTTTTTT.

The chain joins TRBV12-1 to TRBJ2-4; TRBD2 is the table's D call, not checked against the DNA. TRBV12-1 is a pseudogene locus. The CDR3 loop spans 15 amino acids. CDR3 protein: CASSFTYTPRNIQYF. In DNA, the CDR3 is TGTGCCAGCAGCTTCACCTATACCCCTAGAAACATTCAGTACTTC.

The sample holds a few counts of this clone. Other nucleotide sequences from this sample produce the same CDR3. The rearrangement links TRBV28 to TRBJ2-7; 10 bases agree with TRBD1. The germline V gene has CDR1 MDHEN and CDR2 SYDVKM. J gave up 0 bases and V 6 bases, and 5 bases lay outside the gene matches. The CDR3 consists of 15 residues. This CDR3 reads CASRRRQGASYEQYF. The DNA of the CDR3 is TGTGCCAGCAGGCGACGACAGGGGGCCTCCTACGAGCAGTACTTC.

V and J are TRBV6-5 and TRBJ2-7; D gene uncertain. This CDR3 comprises 12 residues. V was pared by 7 bases and J by 4 bases, with 11 bases between. Germline assignment: CDR1 MNHEY and CDR2 SVGAGI. CDR3 sequence reads: CASMALGYEQYF. For the CDR3, the DNA is TGTGCCAGCATGGCCCTAGGTTACGAGCAGTACTTC.

The chain couples TRBV6-5 to TRBJ1-2, with D possibly TRBD1 on 6 matching bases. V gave up 5 bases and J gave up 6 bases, with 16 bases separating them. CDR3 length: 14 residues. Per germline, CDR1 MNHEY and CDR2 SVGAGI. As DNA, the CDR3 is TGTGCCAGCAGTAAGCTAGACAGGTCAGATGGCTACACCTTC. It codes for CASSKLDRSDGYTF.

This clone has ten or more counts. This sample also contains other DNA sequences that code for the same CDR3. The V gene is TRBV28, the J gene TRBJ2-3, with 7 positions matching TRBD2. Germline V gene sequence: CDR1 MDHEN, CDR2 SYDVKM. V lost 2 bases to trimming and J lost 3 bases; unmatched junction nucleotides: 5. This CDR3 is 15 amino acids long. CDR3 protein: CASSLPSGLTDTQYF. The CDR3 nucleotides are TGTGCCAGCAGTTTACCTAGCGGCCTAACAGATACGCAGTATTTT.

The chain joins TRBV5-1 to TRBJ1-5, with a possible D match to TRBD1 (6 bases). The V end lost 6 bases, the J end lost 6 bases, and 19 bases lay between the germline ends. The CDR3 totals 15 residues. Germline values: CDR1 SGHRS, CDR2 YFSETQ. CDR3 region: CASNIRGRVAQPQHF. The DNA of the CDR3 is TGCGCCAGCAACATCAGGGGCAGGGTCGCTCAGCCCCAGCATTTT.

The rearrangement uses TRBV9 and TRBJ1-4, with D possibly TRBD1 on 5 matching bases. The germline gives CDR1 SGDLS, CDR2 YYNGEE. The germline V and J ends were trimmed by 4 bases and 7 bases, with 14 bases remaining between them. The length of the CDR3 is 14 residues. The chain's CDR3 is CASSQGPESEKLFF. As DNA, the CDR3 is TGTGCCAGCAGCCAGGGCCCCGAAAGTGAAAAACTGTTTTTT.

In this sample, this clone turned up a few times. The chain has TRBV9 and TRBJ2-1, with TRBD1 as a possible D gene (5 bases). The CDR3 is 13 amino acids. Germline V gene lookup returns CDR1 SGDLS and CDR2 YYNGEE. The V end lost 3 bases, the J end lost 10 bases, and 14 bases lay between the germline ends. CDR3 DNA: TGTGCCAGCAGCGAGGGGTTTCCAGGGGAGCAGTTCTTC. Translating gives CASSEGFPGEQFF.

This chain joins TRBV7-2 and TRBJ1-6; no firm D call. The CDR3 covers 13 residues. Germline V gives CDR1 SGHTA, CDR2 FQGNSA. V lost 2 bases and J 16 bases, leaving 15 bases between the germline ends. The CDR3 nucleotides are TGTGCCAGCAGCTTAAAGGGTAGCGATGGTCTCCACTTT. Residues: CASSLKGSDGLHF. The full variable domain, completed using reference TRBV7-2 and TRBJ1-6, is GAGVSQSPSNKVTEKGKDVELRCDPISGHTALYWYRQSLGQGLEFLIYFQGNSAPDKSGLPSDRFSAERTGGSVSTLTIQRTQQEDSAVYLCASSLKGSDGLHFGNGTRLTVT.

This chain connects TRBV27 to TRBJ2-3; 12 nucleotides match TRBD2. V trimming: 3 bases; J trimming: 4 bases; junction bases outside the gene matches: 11. This CDR3 is 18 amino acids long. Germline CDR1 MNHEY, CDR2 SMNVEV (reference sequence). CDR3 sequence: CASSFSIRLAGVADTQYF. For the CDR3, the DNA is TGTGCCAGCAGTTTCTCCATACGACTAGCGGGAGTAGCAGATACGCAGTATTTT.